The 22 T cell receptor beta chains presented below share a single source sample, sequenced in a study of blood T cell repertoires in COVID-19. TCRdb keeps only in-frame clones here, not all; method: immunoSEQ multiplex PCR. This sample has 250,000 to 350,000 clones, with less than 85% found just once. Specimen: peripheral blood. All receptors come from a human donor with COVID-19, enrolled during active disease. The donor label of this sample is uncertain.

This clone was counted only a few times. The V and J genes are TRBV9 and TRBJ1-1, with 10 positions matching TRBD1. V lost 0 bases, J lost 10 bases, and 3 bases stayed unmatched. In germline, CDR1 is SGDLS, CDR2 YYNGEE. This CDR3 region has 13 residues. The CDR3 nucleotides are TGTGCCAGCAGCGTAGATGGGACAGGGGTAGCTTTCTTT. This gives the protein CASSVDGTGVAFF.

This clone has a single count. The V call is TRBV28, the J call TRBJ1-6; 8 bases are shared with TRBD1. The length of the CDR3 is 16 residues. CDR1 MDHEN and CDR2 SYDVKM come from the germline V gene. Losses at the gene ends were 1 base for V and 8 bases for J; bases not matched to a gene: 7. The CDR3 bases are TGTGCCAGCAGTTTATCGACAGGGGACGGTTATTCACCCCTCCACTTT. As protein: CASSLSTGDGYSPLHF.

This chain joins TRBV19 and TRBJ1-2; TRBD1 matches at 10 bases. This CDR3 comprises 17 residues. The germline V gene encodes CDR1 LNHDA and CDR2 SQIVND (reference sequence). V dropped 5 bases and J dropped 5; count of bases not matched to a gene: 14. CDR3 sequence reads: CASSRSPRGTGVYGYTF. CDR3 coding DNA: TGTGCCAGTAGTCGTTCCCCGCGAGGGACAGGGGTTTATGGCTACACCTTC.

The J gene is TRBJ1-2, the V gene TRBV28; 7 bases match TRBD1. Losses at the gene ends were 5 bases for V and 7 bases for J; bases not matched to a gene: 16. The CDR3 loop spans 16 amino acids. CDR1 is MDHEN, CDR2 SYDVKM, per germline. CDR3 bases: TGTGCCAGCAGTATCGGCGACACAGGGGATTGGGGTGGCTACACCTTC. Translation: CASSIGDTGDWGGYTF.

This chain links TRBV24-1 with TRBJ2-7; D gene ambiguous. Germline lookup yields CDR1 KGHDR and CDR2 SFDVKD. V lost 0 bases, J lost 3 bases, and 5 bases lay in between. The CDR3 is 13 amino acids. CDR3: CATSDLPGYEQYF. In nucleotides, the CDR3 is TGTGCCACCAGTGATTTGCCGGGCTACGAGCAGTACTTC.

The rearrangement uses TRBV7-3 and TRBJ2-3, with TRBD2 matching 15 bases. The junction had 3 bases not matched to a gene; V was cut back by 2 bases and J by 6 bases. The CDR3 consists of 16 residues. The germline V gene has CDR1 SGHTA and CDR2 FQGTGA. CDR3 sequence (DNA): TGTGCCAGCAGCTTAGGACTAGCGGGAGGGGTGGATACGCAGTATTTT. This translates into CASSLGLAGGVDTQYF. Supplemented by reference TRBV7-3 and TRBJ2-3, the full variable domain reads GAGVSQTPSNKVTEKGKYVELRCDPISGHTALYWYRQSLGQGPEFLIYFQGTGAADDSGLPNDRFFAVRPEGSVSTLKIQRTERGDSAVYLCASSLGLAGGVDTQYFGPGTRLTVL.

This sequence joins TRBV28 and TRBJ2-6, with TRBD1 identical over 8 bases. The junction had 4 bases not matched to a gene; V was cut back by 6 bases and J by 0 bases. This CDR3 region has 16 residues. Germline values: CDR1 MDHEN, CDR2 SYDVKM. This chain's CDR3 is CASSSDRASGANVLTF. DNA for the CDR3: TGTGCCAGCAGCTCGGACAGGGCCTCTGGGGCCAACGTCCTGACTTTC.

The CDR3 DNA follows: TGTGCCTGGAGTGTACTTCTCCCAGCGGAGCGAGAGCAGTTCTTC. Translation: CAWSVLLPAEREQFF. The chain has TRBV30 and TRBJ2-1; the D gene is possibly TRBD2 (5 bases). The germline V and J ends were trimmed by 0 bases and 10 bases, with 19 bases remaining between them. CDR1 and CDR2 (germline): GTSNPN, SVGIG (reference sequence). The CDR3 is 15 amino acids. Variable domain in full (rest from reference TRBV30 and TRBJ2-1): SQTIHQWPATLVQPVGSPLSLECTVEGTSNPNLYWYRQAAGRGLQLLFYSVGIGQISSEVPQNLSASRPQDRQFILSSKKLLLSDSGFYLCAWSVLLPAEREQFFGPGTRLTVL.

This clone has just one count. The J gene is TRBJ1-1, the V gene TRBV5-1; D is unresolved. Trimming took 2 bases from V and 1 from J, leaving 9 bases between them. The CDR3 is made up of 14 amino acids. Germline V lookup: CDR1 SGHRS, CDR2 YFSETQ. CDR3 sequence: CASSFGGRNTEAFF. CDR3 DNA: TGCGCCAGCAGCTTCGGAGGGAGGAACACTGAAGCTTTCTTT.

The genes are TRBV7-2 and TRBJ1-1; 7 nucleotides match TRBD1. Per germline, CDR1 SGHTA and CDR2 FQGNSA. This CDR3 has 14 amino acids. Trimming at V came to 3 bases and at J to 3 bases, leaving 4 bases not matched to a gene. DNA for the CDR3: TGTGCCAGCAGCTTGGGACAGCTTGACACTGAAGCTTTCTTT. It translates to CASSLGQLDTEAFF.

This sequence joins TRBV27 and TRBJ1-2; 7 positions match TRBD1. Germline CDR1 MNHEY, CDR2 SMNVEV (reference sequence). The CDR3 is made up of 14 amino acids. After removal of 1 base from V and 2 bases from J, the junction contained 1 base not matched to a gene. The CDR3 spells CASSLLQGNYGYTF. The CDR3 DNA is TGTGCCAGCAGTTTATTACAGGGGAACTATGGCTACACCTTC.

This rearrangement joins TRBV27 to TRBJ2-3, with 8 bases matching TRBD1. The length of the CDR3 is 15 residues. CDR1 is MNHEY and CDR2 is SMNVEV in the germline V gene (reference sequence). V lost 6 bases and J lost 1; bases outside the gene matches: 6. The CDR3: CASSFQGAGTDTQYF. CDR3 bases: TGTGCCAGCAGCTTTCAGGGGGCTGGCACAGATACGCAGTATTTT.

The rearrangement links TRBV18 to TRBJ2-1; the match to TRBD2 covers 14 bases. With V trimmed by 3 bases and J by 8 bases, 3 bases remained unmatched. The CDR3 runs 15 residues. In germline, CDR1 is KGHSH, CDR2 LQKENI. The CDR3, as DNA: TGTGCCAGCTCACCTGGGACTAGCGGGAGAGATGAGCAGTTCTTC. It translates to CASSPGTSGRDEQFF.

The V and J genes are TRBV5-1 and TRBJ1-4, with D perhaps matching TRBD1 (5 bases). The CDR3 extends over 14 amino acids. The V and J ends lost 4 bases and 8 bases respectively, with 15 bases between them. Per germline, CDR1 SGHRS and CDR2 YFSETQ. The CDR3 loop is CASSNRIQGEKLFF. The CDR3 DNA sequence: TGCGCCAGCAGCAACCGGATCCAGGGAGAAAAACTGTTTTTT.

The genes are TRBV2 and TRBJ2-7; 15 nucleotides agree with TRBD2. Trimming cost V 6 bases and J 5 bases; bases outside gene matches: 5. Germline lookup yields CDR1 SNHLY and CDR2 FYNNEI. The CDR3 extends over 15 amino acids. The CDR3 reads CASRDWTSGRDEQYF. The DNA of the CDR3 is TGTGCCAGCAGGGACTGGACTAGCGGGAGGGACGAGCAGTACTTC.

The chain links TRBV6-5 to TRBJ2-1; TRBD2 aligns across 9 bases. CDR1 is MNHEY and CDR2 is SVGAGI in the germline V gene. Trimming took 5 bases from V and 2 from J; bases not matched to a gene: 4. This CDR3 contains 15 residues. The CDR3 bases are TGTGCCAGCAGTCTCCGACTAGCGGCCTACAATGAGCAGTTCTTC. Translated: CASSLRLAAYNEQFF.

This chain connects TRBV7-9 to TRBJ2-7; no clear D. The germline CDR1 and CDR2 sequences are SEHNR and FQNEAQ (reference sequence). With 5 bases removed from V and 4 bases from J, the gap between germline ends came to 15 bases. This CDR3 has 14 residues. The CDR3 nucleotides are TGTGCCAGCAGCGAACCCGGTCCACGATACGAGCAGTACTTC. It specifies CASSEPGPRYEQYF.

V and J are TRBV6-5 and TRBJ1-2, with TRBD1 identical over 8 bases. The germline V gene encodes CDR1 MNHEY and CDR2 SVGAGI. CDR3 length: 14 residues. The J segment lost 7 bases and the V segment lost 7 bases, leaving 11 bases of the junction unmatched. CDR3 sequence (DNA): TGTGCCAGCACCATGACCAGGGGGCGAGGTGGCTACACCTTC. Translating it yields CASTMTRGRGGYTF.

The chain carries TRBV24-1 and TRBJ2-3, with a weak D call TRBD2 (5 bases). V was pared by 3 bases and J by 2 bases, with 14 bases between. This CDR3 region has 16 residues. The V gene's germline CDR1 is KGHDR and CDR2 SFDVKD. CDR3 region: CATSDRAGLDTDTQYF. CDR3 bases: TGTGCCACCAGTGATAGGGCGGGTCTCGACACAGATACGCAGTATTTT.

This sequence joins TRBV2 and TRBJ2-3; 11 positions agree with TRBD1. With 8 bases clipped from V and 6 bases from J, the junction kept 13 bases outside the gene matches. The germline gives CDR1 SNHLY, CDR2 FYNNEI. The CDR3 is 16 residues long. The CDR3 DNA reads TGTGCCAGCGGATTAATTGGGACAGGGGGGCCCGATACGCAGTATTTT. This gives the protein CASGLIGTGGPDTQYF.

J is TRBJ1-2 and V is TRBV12-2. TRBV12-2 is assigned pseudogene status. CDR3 size: 12 residues. The CDR3 spells CASRFFRSGYTF. In DNA form, the CDR3 reads TGTGCAAGTCGCTTTTTTAGGAGTGGCTACACCTTC.

This chain joins TRBV27 and TRBJ1-2; the D gene is possibly TRBD1 (5 bases). From germline, CDR1 is MNHEY and CDR2 SMNVEV (reference sequence). Trimming took off 6 bases at V and 6 bases at J, with 17 bases between the two ends. The CDR3 covers 14 residues. CDR3 sequence (DNA): TGTGCCAGCAGAACCATGGGGGGGAGTCATGGCTACACCTTC. Its protein is CASRTMGGSHGYTF.